These T cell receptor beta chains were read from a single sample in a study of response to subunit inactivated influenza vaccine. TCRdb reprocessed the RT-PCR reads with MiXCR, giving one entry per CDR3 protein. The sample includes 500,000 to 600,000 distinct CDR3 sequences, approximately 16% of them seen just once. The specimen comprised CD4+ T cells sorted from PBMCs, sampled roughly 24 months after vaccination. Receptors were obtained from a man aged 50-75 years who received an inactivated influenza vaccine. Both conserved end residues are part of each CDR3. The order of the fields is J gene, clone size, D gene, V gene, CDR3 DNA, CDR3 protein. The D gene is left open where the match is weak. The size of a clone is reported for some rows only, either as once, few or many, or as a class for expanded clones.

j_gene: TRBJ2-3; abundance: few; d_gene: NA; v_gene: TRBV12-3/TRBV12-4; CDR3nt: TGTGCCAGCAGTACCAGGGCAGCTACGCAGTATTTT; CDR3aa: CASSTRAATQYF
j_gene: TRBJ1-5; abundance: few; d_gene: NA; v_gene: TRBV10-1; CDR3nt: TGCGCCAGCTGGCAGCTCGGCCCTCAGCCCCAGCATTTT; CDR3aa: CASWQLGPQPQHF
j_gene: TRBJ2-3; abundance: few; d_gene: NA; v_gene: TRBV20-1; CDR3nt: TGCAGTACACATCCGCCACCCTCCGGTCAATACAGCACAGATACGCAGTATTTT; CDR3aa: CSTHPPPSGQYSTDTQYF
j_gene: TRBJ2-1; abundance: few; d_gene: TRBD2; v_gene: TRBV7-2; CDR3nt: TGTGCCAGCAGCTTAGTTGGGGGGGGGACTACAAATGAGCAGTTCTTC; CDR3aa: CASSLVGGGTTNEQFF
j_gene: TRBJ1-4; abundance: NA; d_gene: TRBD1; v_gene: TRBV9; CDR3nt: TGTGCCAGCAGCCCCCCCGGGACAGCAACTAATGAAAAACTGTTTTTT; CDR3aa: CASSPPGTATNEKLFF
j_gene: TRBJ2-7; abundance: NA; d_gene: NA; v_gene: TRBV20-1; CDR3nt: TGCAGTGCTAGAGTTCTAGCTGACTACGAGCAGTACTTC; CDR3aa: CSARVLADYEQYF
j_gene: TRBJ1-2; abundance: NA; d_gene: NA; v_gene: TRBV29-1; CDR3nt: TGCAGCTCGTTTGGGACGGATAATGGCTACACCTTC; CDR3aa: CSSFGTDNGYTF
j_gene: TRBJ2-3; abundance: few; d_gene: NA; v_gene: TRBV29-1; CDR3nt: TGCAGCGTTGACGGAGGGGTTCGAAGCACAGATACGCAGTATTTT; CDR3aa: CSVDGGVRSTDTQYF
j_gene: TRBJ1-4; abundance: many; d_gene: NA; v_gene: TRBV4-3; CDR3nt: TGCGCCAGCAGCCAAGAAGGCGGGGAAAAACTGTTTTTT; CDR3aa: CASSQEGGEKLFF
j_gene: TRBJ2-2; abundance: NA; d_gene: TRBD2; v_gene: TRBV28; CDR3nt: TGTGCCAGCAGTTTTAGGCGGGGGGGCCCCGGGGAGCTGTTTTTT; CDR3aa: CASSFRRGGPGELFF
j_gene: TRBJ2-7; abundance: few; d_gene: NA; v_gene: TRBV10-3; CDR3nt: TGTGCCATCACTGACCCGGGAGAAAAATACGAGCAGTACTTC; CDR3aa: CAITDPGEKYEQYF
j_gene: TRBJ2-7; abundance: NA; d_gene: NA; v_gene: TRBV29-1; CDR3nt: TGCAGTGTTGACGGAGCAGCGGAGCAGTACTTC; CDR3aa: CSVDGAAEQYF
j_gene: TRBJ1-1; abundance: NA; d_gene: TRBD1; v_gene: TRBV2; CDR3nt: TGTGCCAGCAGTGAAGACGGACAGGGCCCCTCTGAAGCTTTCTTT; CDR3aa: CASSEDGQGPSEAFF
j_gene: TRBJ1-6; abundance: few; d_gene: NA; v_gene: TRBV20-1; CDR3nt: TGCAGTGCTAGAGATCATTTTGGGGAAGGCGGTTCCTATAATTCACCCCTCCACTTT; CDR3aa: CSARDHFGEGGSYNSPLHF
j_gene: TRBJ1-1; abundance: few; d_gene: NA; v_gene: TRBV7-9; CDR3nt: TGTGCCAGCAGCTTAATACGCAGAGAAGCTTTCTTT; CDR3aa: CASSLIRREAFF
j_gene: TRBJ2-7; abundance: NA; d_gene: TRBD2; v_gene: TRBV20-1; CDR3nt: TGCAGTGCTAGACGACCAGGACTAGCGGGAGCCTACGAGCAGTACTTC; CDR3aa: CSARRPGLAGAYEQYF
j_gene: TRBJ2-3; abundance: few; d_gene: NA; v_gene: TRBV28; CDR3nt: TGTGCCAGCAGTTTGAGGGCCCCGCCGCCACGAGATACGCAGTATTTT; CDR3aa: CASSLRAPPPRDTQYF
j_gene: TRBJ2-7; abundance: NA; d_gene: TRBD2; v_gene: TRBV12-3/TRBV12-4; CDR3nt: TGTGCCAGCAGCCCCAGGAGTAGCGGGGCCTACGAGCAGTACTTC; CDR3aa: CASSPRSSGAYEQYF
j_gene: TRBJ2-3; abundance: NA; d_gene: NA; v_gene: TRBV20-1; CDR3nt: TGCAGTGCTGGGCCAGACCCAGATACGCAGTATTTT; CDR3aa: CSAGPDPDTQYF
j_gene: TRBJ2-7; abundance: few; d_gene: NA; v_gene: TRBV3-1; CDR3nt: TGTGCCAGCAGCCAAGATCACGAGCAGTACTTC; CDR3aa: CASSQDHEQYF
j_gene: TRBJ2-1; abundance: few; d_gene: NA; v_gene: TRBV5-1; CDR3nt: TGCGCCAGCAGCGACTTACTAGGAGGTTACGTCGATGAGCAGTTCTTC; CDR3aa: CASSDLLGGYVDEQFF
j_gene: TRBJ2-7; abundance: NA; d_gene: TRBD2; v_gene: TRBV28; CDR3nt: TGTGCCAGCAGGTTGCGCTCCCTTAGCGGGGGATCCTACGAGCAGTACTTC; CDR3aa: CASRLRSLSGGSYEQYF
j_gene: TRBJ1-1; abundance: few; d_gene: TRBD1; v_gene: TRBV9; CDR3nt: TGTGCCACCGGAAGGGACAGGGACACTGAAGCTTTCTTT; CDR3aa: CATGRDRDTEAFF
j_gene: TRBJ1-5; abundance: few; d_gene: TRBD1; v_gene: TRBV12-3/TRBV12-4; CDR3nt: TGTGCCAGCAGTTTGGGACAGCTCGGGCCCCAGCATTTT; CDR3aa: CASSLGQLGPQHF
j_gene: TRBJ2-3; abundance: NA; d_gene: NA; v_gene: TRBV12-3/TRBV12-4; CDR3nt: TGTGCCAGCAGTTTCGAACCCGGGACTGGGCAGTATTTC; CDR3aa: CASSFEPGTGQYF
j_gene: TRBJ1-1; abundance: NA; d_gene: NA; v_gene: TRBV4-1; CDR3nt: TGCGCCAGCAGCCAAGCTCTACAATCCCCGGGGAACACTGAAGCTTTCTTT; CDR3aa: CASSQALQSPGNTEAFF
j_gene: TRBJ2-7; abundance: few; d_gene: NA; v_gene: TRBV5-1; CDR3nt: TGCGCCAGCGGGGCACAAGCGGACACCTACGAGCAGTACTTC; CDR3aa: CASGAQADTYEQYF
j_gene: TRBJ2-2; abundance: few; d_gene: NA; v_gene: TRBV20-1; CDR3nt: TGCAGTGCTAGACCCAGGGAATTTACCACCGGGGAGCTGTTTTTT; CDR3aa: CSARPREFTTGELFF
j_gene: TRBJ2-1; abundance: few; d_gene: NA; v_gene: TRBV10-1; CDR3nt: TGCGCCAGCAGTACTCCAAACAATGAGCAGTTCTTC; CDR3aa: CASSTPNNEQFF
j_gene: TRBJ2-1; abundance: NA; d_gene: NA; v_gene: TRBV25-1; CDR3nt: TGTGCCAGCAGTGCGGTTCAGGAGGGTAATGAGCAGTTCTTC; CDR3aa: CASSAVQEGNEQFF
j_gene: TRBJ2-1; abundance: NA; d_gene: TRBD2; v_gene: TRBV27; CDR3nt: TGTGCCAGCAGTTTAGCTAGCGGGAAATTCAATGAGCAGTTCTTC; CDR3aa: CASSLASGKFNEQFF
j_gene: TRBJ2-3; abundance: NA; d_gene: NA; v_gene: TRBV5-1; CDR3nt: TGCGCCAGCAATCCTTCCTCTAGCACAGATACGCAGTATTTT; CDR3aa: CASNPSSSTDTQYF
j_gene: TRBJ2-7; abundance: NA; d_gene: TRBD1; v_gene: TRBV27; CDR3nt: TGTGCCAGCAGTCCCCGGACAGGGGGGATGAACGAGCAGTACTTC; CDR3aa: CASSPRTGGMNEQYF
j_gene: TRBJ2-2; abundance: many; d_gene: NA; v_gene: TRBV4-1; CDR3nt: TGCGCCAGCAGCCAAGAGGGACGTACCGGGGAGCTGTTTTTT; CDR3aa: CASSQEGRTGELFF
j_gene: TRBJ2-7; abundance: many; d_gene: NA; v_gene: TRBV4-2; CDR3nt: TGTGCCAGCAGCCCACGGCGGGGTGACGAGCAGTACTTC; CDR3aa: CASSPRRGDEQYF
j_gene: TRBJ2-1; abundance: NA; d_gene: TRBD1; v_gene: TRBV10-3; CDR3nt: TGTGCCATCAGTGAAAAGGTTGGGCAGGGGGCCGATGAGCAGTTCTTC; CDR3aa: CAISEKVGQGADEQFF
j_gene: TRBJ1-5; abundance: few; d_gene: TRBD1; v_gene: TRBV28; CDR3nt: TGTGCCAGCAGTCTCGGCGAAGCTGGGACAGGGAGGCGTCAGCCCCAGCATTTT; CDR3aa: CASSLGEAGTGRRQPQHF
j_gene: TRBJ1-6; abundance: few; d_gene: NA; v_gene: TRBV7-9; CDR3nt: TGTGCCAGCAGCTCCCGGACAGACTCCTATAATTCACCCCTCCACTTT; CDR3aa: CASSSRTDSYNSPLHF
j_gene: TRBJ2-7; abundance: few; d_gene: TRBD2; v_gene: TRBV7-8; CDR3nt: TGTGCCAGCAGCCCATTAGCGGGAGCGGGCTCCTACGAGCAGTACTTC; CDR3aa: CASSPLAGAGSYEQYF
j_gene: TRBJ2-7; abundance: NA; d_gene: TRBD1; v_gene: TRBV7-2; CDR3nt: TGTGCCAGCAGTAAAACAGGGGGCGCCCACGAGCAGTACTTC; CDR3aa: CASSKTGGAHEQYF
j_gene: TRBJ2-1; abundance: few; d_gene: TRBD2; v_gene: TRBV7-9; CDR3nt: TGTGCCAGCAGCTCGAGGACTAGCGGGGGGCCGGGTGAGCAGTTCTTC; CDR3aa: CASSSRTSGGPGEQFF
j_gene: TRBJ2-5; abundance: few; d_gene: NA; v_gene: TRBV20-1; CDR3nt: TGCAGTGCTAGAGTGGGCATATCCTGGGAGACCCAGTACTTC; CDR3aa: CSARVGISWETQYF
j_gene: TRBJ1-2; abundance: few; d_gene: NA; v_gene: TRBV10-3; CDR3nt: TGTGCCATCAGTGATACACCGAGCTATGGCTACACCTTC; CDR3aa: CAISDTPSYGYTF